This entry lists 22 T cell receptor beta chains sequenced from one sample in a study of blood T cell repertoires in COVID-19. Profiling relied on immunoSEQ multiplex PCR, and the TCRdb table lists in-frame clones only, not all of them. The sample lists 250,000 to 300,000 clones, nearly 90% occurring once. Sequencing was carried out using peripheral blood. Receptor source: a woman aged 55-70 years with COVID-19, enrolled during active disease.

CDR3 nucleotide sequence: TGTGCCAGCAGTTTATTAAGGGGCACTGAAGCTTTCTTT. This gives the protein CASSLLRGTEAFF. The chain links TRBV12-3 or TRBV12-4 to TRBJ1-1; TRBD1 is a possible D gene (5 bases). The CDR3 length is 13 residues. Trimming pared 2 bases from V and 4 bases from J, leaving 8 bases between.

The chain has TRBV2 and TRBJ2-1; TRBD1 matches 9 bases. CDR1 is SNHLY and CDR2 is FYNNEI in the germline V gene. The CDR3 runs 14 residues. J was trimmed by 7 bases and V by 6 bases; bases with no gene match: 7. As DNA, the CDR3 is TGTGCCAGCAGCCTGGACAGGGGAGGAAATGAGCAGTTCTTC. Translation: CASSLDRGGNEQFF.

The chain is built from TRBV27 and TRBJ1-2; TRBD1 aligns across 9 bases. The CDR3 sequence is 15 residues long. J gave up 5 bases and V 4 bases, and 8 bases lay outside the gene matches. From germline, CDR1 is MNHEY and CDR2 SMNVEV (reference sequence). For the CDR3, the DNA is TGTGCCAGCAGTTGGGGGCTAGGACAGGGGTATGGCTACACCTTC. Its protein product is CASSWGLGQGYGYTF.

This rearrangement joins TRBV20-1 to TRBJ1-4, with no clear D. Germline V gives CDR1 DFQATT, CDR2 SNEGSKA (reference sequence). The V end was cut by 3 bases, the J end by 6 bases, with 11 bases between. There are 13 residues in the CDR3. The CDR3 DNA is TGCAGTGCTAGTTGGAGGTGGGATGAAAAACTGTTTTTT. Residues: CSASWRWDEKLFF.

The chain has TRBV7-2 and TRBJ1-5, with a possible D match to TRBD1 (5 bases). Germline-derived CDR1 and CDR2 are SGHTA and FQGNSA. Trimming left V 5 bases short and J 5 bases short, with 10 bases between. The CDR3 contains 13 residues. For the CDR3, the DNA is TGTGCCAGCAGCGCTGGGGCCGATCAGCCCCAGCATTTT. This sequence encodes CASSAGADQPQHF.

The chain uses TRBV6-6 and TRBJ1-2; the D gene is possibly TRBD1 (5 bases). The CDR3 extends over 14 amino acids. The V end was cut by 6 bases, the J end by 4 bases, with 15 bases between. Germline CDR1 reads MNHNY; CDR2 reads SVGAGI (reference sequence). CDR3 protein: CASSGTGGSYGYTF. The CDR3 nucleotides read TGTGCCAGCAGCGGCACCGGGGGGAGCTATGGCTACACCTTC.

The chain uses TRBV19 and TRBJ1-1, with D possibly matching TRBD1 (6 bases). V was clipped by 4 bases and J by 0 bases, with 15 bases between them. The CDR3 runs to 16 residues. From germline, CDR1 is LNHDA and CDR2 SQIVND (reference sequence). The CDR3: CASSTDADSMNTEAFF. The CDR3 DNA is TGTGCCAGTAGTACCGATGCGGACAGCATGAACACTGAAGCTTTCTTT.

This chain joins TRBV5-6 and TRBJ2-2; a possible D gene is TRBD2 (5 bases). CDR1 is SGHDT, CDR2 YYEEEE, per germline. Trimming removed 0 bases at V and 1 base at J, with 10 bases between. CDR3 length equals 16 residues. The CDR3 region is CASSLGGLMNTGELFF. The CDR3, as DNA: TGTGCCAGCAGCTTGGGAGGGCTCATGAACACCGGGGAGCTGTTTTTT.

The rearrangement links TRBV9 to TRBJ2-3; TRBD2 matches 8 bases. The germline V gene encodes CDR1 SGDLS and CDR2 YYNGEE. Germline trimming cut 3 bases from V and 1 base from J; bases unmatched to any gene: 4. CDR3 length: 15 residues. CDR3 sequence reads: CASSEGLVRTDTQYF. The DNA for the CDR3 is TGTGCCAGCAGCGAGGGACTAGTTCGCACAGATACGCAGTATTTT.

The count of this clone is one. The CDR3 here is CASSARLGSSYNEQFF. The CDR3 DNA sequence: TGTGCCAGCAGCGCGAGGCTAGGGAGCTCCTACAATGAGCAGTTCTTC. V and J are TRBV6-6 and TRBJ2-1; tentative D call: TRBD2 (5 bases). V lost 6 bases to trimming and J lost 0 bases, with 15 bases between them. The CDR3 spans 16 residues. Germline V gene sequence: CDR1 MNHNY, CDR2 SVGAGI (reference sequence).

CDR3 region: CASSQEAGQGQETQYF. For the CDR3, the DNA is TGTGCCAGCAGCCAAGAGGCCGGGCAGGGCCAAGAGACCCAGTACTTC. The rearrangement joins TRBV4-2 to TRBJ2-5, with D tentatively TRBD1 (5 bases). The ends were cut back, 0 bases at V and 1 base at J, with 12 bases in the middle. Germline CDR1 and CDR2: LGHNA and YNFKEQ. The CDR3 totals 16 residues.

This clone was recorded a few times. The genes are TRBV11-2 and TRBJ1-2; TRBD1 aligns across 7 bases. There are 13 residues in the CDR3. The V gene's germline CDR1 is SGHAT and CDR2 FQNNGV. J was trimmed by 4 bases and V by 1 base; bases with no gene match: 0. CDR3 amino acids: CASSLAGGYGYTF. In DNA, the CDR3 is TGTGCCAGCAGCTTAGCAGGGGGCTATGGCTACACCTTC.

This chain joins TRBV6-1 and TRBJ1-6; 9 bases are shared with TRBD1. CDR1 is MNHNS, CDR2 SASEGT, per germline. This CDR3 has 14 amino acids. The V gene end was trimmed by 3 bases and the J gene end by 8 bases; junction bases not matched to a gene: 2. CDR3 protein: CASSEGQGYSPLHF. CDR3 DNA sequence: TGTGCCAGCAGTGAGGGACAGGGTTATTCACCCCTCCACTTT.

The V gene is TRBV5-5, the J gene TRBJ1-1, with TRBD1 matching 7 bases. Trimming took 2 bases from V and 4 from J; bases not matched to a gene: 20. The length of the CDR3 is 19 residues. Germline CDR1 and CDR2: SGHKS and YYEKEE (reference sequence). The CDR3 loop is CASSLANSQGTSLGTEAFF. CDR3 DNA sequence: TGTGCCAGCAGCTTAGCTAATTCACAGGGGACCTCCTTGGGCACTGAAGCTTTCTTT.

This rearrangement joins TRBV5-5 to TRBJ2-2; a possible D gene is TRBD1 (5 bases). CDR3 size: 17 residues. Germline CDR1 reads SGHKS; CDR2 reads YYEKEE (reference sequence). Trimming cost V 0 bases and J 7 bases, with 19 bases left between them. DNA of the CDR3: TGTGCCAGCAGCTTGGCCTTTCAGGGCCGGGTGATCGGGGAGCTGTTTTTT. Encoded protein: CASSLAFQGRVIGELFF.

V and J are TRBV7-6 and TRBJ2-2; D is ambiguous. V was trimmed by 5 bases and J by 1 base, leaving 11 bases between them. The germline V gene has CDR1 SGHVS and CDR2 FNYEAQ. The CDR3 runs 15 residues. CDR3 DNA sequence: TGTGCCAGCAGCCCCCGGTCGGGGAACACCGGGGAGCTGTTTTTT. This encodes CASSPRSGNTGELFF.

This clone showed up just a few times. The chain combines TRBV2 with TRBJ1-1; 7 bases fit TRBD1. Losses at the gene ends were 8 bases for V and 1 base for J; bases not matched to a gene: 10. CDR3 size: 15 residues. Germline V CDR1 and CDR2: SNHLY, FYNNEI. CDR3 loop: CASLGGPDPNTEAFF. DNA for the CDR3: TGTGCCAGCTTAGGGGGCCCCGACCCGAACACTGAAGCTTTCTTT.

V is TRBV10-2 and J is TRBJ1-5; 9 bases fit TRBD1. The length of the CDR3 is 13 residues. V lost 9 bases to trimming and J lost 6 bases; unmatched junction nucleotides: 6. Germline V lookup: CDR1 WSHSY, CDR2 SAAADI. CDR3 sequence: CASSTGGPQPQHF. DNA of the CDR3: TGCGCCAGTTCTACAGGGGGCCCTCAGCCCCAGCATTTT.

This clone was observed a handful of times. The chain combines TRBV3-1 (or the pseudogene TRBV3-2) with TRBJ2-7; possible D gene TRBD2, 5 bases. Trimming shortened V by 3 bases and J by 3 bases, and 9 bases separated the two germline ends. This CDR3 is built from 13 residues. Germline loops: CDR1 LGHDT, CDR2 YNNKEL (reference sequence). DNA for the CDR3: TGTGCCAGCAGCCAGGACCGGGACTACGAGCAGTACTTC. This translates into CASSQDRDYEQYF.

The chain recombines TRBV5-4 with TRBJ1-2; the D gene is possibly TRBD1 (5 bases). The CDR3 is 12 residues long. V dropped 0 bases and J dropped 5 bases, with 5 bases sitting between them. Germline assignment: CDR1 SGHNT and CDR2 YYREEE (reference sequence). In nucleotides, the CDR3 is TGTGCCAGCAGCTTGGAGGGGTATGGCTACACCTTC. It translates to CASSLEGYGYTF.

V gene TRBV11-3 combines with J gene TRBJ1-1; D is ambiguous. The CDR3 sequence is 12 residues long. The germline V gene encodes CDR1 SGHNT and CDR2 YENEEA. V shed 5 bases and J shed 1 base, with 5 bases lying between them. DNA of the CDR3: TGTGCCAGCAGCGTCCGGAACACTGAAGCTTTCTTT. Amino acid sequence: CASSVRNTEAFF.

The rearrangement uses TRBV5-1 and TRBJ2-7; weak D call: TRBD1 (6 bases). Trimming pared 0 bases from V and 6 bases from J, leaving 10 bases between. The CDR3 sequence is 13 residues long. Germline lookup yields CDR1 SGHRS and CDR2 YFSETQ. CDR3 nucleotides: TGCGCCAGCAGCTTGGTCGGACAGACCGAGCAGTACTTC. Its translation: CASSLVGQTEQYF.